This T cell receptor (beta chain) was sequenced for a study of T cells in Graves' hyperthyroidism and ophthalmopathy (dated by TCRdb to about 2019). The study in broad terms: Peripheral blood was collected at initial diagnosis, before any treatment. Prospective prediction of ophthalmopathy was tested in an independent validation cohort consisting of fewer than 20 hyperthyroidism patients and some 17 patients who later progressed to ophthalmopathy. In more than five Graves' hyperthyroidism patients, the study also compared T-cell repertoires from thyroid tissue with T-cell repertoires from blood. The paper describes TCR Vbeta CDR3 sequencing of 135 peripheral blood samples, made up of 43 ophthalmopathy patients, around 78 hyperthyroidism patients and about 17 progressor patients. A discovery cohort of about a hundred patients, about 40 with Graves' ophthalmopathy and 55 to 65 with stable Graves' hyperthyroidism, was used to find distinguishing TCR V-J signatures. Following sampling, methimazole starting at 30 mg daily was given to hyperthyroidism patients, and high-dose intravenous methylprednisolone was given to ophthalmopathy patients. The 100 or so discovery patients were divided at random into training and test sets in a 7:3 ratio. What the work shows at the level of the full study, not this receptor alone: A model built on a 13 V-J signature distinguished ophthalmopathy from stable hyperthyroidism, reaching around 88% sensitivity and under 84% specificity in cross-validation and 80%/75% in testing. Sample size was not statistically predetermined, and investigators were not blinded to group allocation. In validation, the model predicted progression to ophthalmopathy with over 60% sensitivity and approximately 72% specificity, a median of 6.5 months before onset. Most expanded thyroid clonotypes (frequency above 0.001) were also detected in blood, a finding suggesting that blood repertoires may reflect thyroid immune responses.

This clonotype was recorded at least ten times. What antigen it recognizes has not been identified. Per-base quality was not reported, and no clone a single base away is much larger than it. In the ophthalmopathy patients, disease was moderately to severely active, with a Clinical Activity Score of 3 or more, a NOSPECS grade of 4 or more, and a duration of less than 3 months. Any patient with an uncontrolled infection, another autoimmune disease, pregnancy or lactation was excluded. Clinical symptoms, serum thyroxine and TRAb, thyroid ultrasound, and orbital computed tomography formed the basis for the diagnoses. Ficoll-Paque density gradient centrifugation was used to isolate PBMCs from 8.5 to 10 ml of fresh peripheral blood. Trizol reagent was used to extract total RNA, and RNA quality was then checked on an Agilent 2100 Bioanalyzer. TCR beta CDR3 regions were amplified from RNA transcripts. The TCR CDR3 was subjected to a first round of RT-PCR using the HTBI primer set and the Qiagen OneStep RT-PCR kit. A second multiplex PCR round built the libraries, followed by size selection and purification. Libraries were sequenced paired-end with 100 bp reads on an Illumina HiSeq2000. The authors processed their data as follows. SOAPnuke was used to process the raw data, removing reads that contained adapters or uncalled bases, had a mean Phred below 15, or lacked an exact match to the constant primer or identifier. High-quality paired reads were merged using COPE v1.2.5, and each unique nucleotide sequence was defined as a clonotype. Clonotypes were aligned to IMGT TRBV, TRBD and TRBJ reference segments using MiTCR v1.1. Analysis was restricted to V-J combinations with a frequency above 0.0001, which covered roughly 99% of repertoires. The TCS score was defined as F50 (clonal expansion) divided by E x V (chaos), with BLOSUM62-based TCRdist calculated between CDR3 peptides within each V-J. Welch's t-statistics and random forest reduced fewer than 600 V-J features to under 15, which were used in a naive Bayes classifier (R e1071). Thyroid-blood repertoire similarity was quantified with the Morisita-Horn index. Through fastp at Q25 and MiXCR, TCRdb rebuilt clones from the public reads, retaining in-frame beta chains. Merged by CDR3 protein, the rows form single entries marked with the most common genes and DNA. It is TCRdb's table, rather than the study itself, that gives the V and J calls and clone size. For this sample the table gives more than 500,000 distinct CDR3 sequences, of which roughly 15% were detected only once. The ten largest clones capture roughly 4.5% of the sample.

The CDR3 has 16 amino acids, counting the end cysteine and phenylalanine. Only the CDR3 region is kept as DNA, spanning 48 bases read in frame from base 1. CDR1 and CDR2 are read off the germline V gene (reference sequence) as MNHEY and SMNVEV. Trimming leaves V shorter by 4 bases and J shorter by 2 bases, with the junction holding 10 bases beyond the gene matches. This clonotype originated in a woman aged 40 to 49 with Graves' ophthalmopathy. The sequenced material came from blood. The sequence links TRBV27 to TRBJ1-2; a stretch of 7 junction bases matches TRBD1. CDR3 region: CASSWTGRARNYGYTF. The bases read TGTGCCAGCAGTTGGACAGGAAGGGCAAGGAACTATGGCTACACCTTC.